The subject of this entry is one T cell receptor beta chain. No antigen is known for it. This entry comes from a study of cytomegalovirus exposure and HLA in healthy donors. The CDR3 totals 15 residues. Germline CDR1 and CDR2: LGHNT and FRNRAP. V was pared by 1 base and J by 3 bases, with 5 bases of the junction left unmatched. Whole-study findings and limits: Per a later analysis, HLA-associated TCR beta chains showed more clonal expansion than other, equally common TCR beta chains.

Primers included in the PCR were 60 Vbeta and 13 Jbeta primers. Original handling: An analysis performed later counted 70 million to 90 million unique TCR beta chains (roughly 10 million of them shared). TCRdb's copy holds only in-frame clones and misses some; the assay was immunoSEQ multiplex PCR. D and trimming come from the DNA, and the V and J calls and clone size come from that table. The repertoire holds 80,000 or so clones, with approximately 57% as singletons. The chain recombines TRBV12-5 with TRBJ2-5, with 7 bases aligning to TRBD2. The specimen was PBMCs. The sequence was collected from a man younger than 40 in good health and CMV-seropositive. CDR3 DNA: TGTGCTAGTGGTTTGGGGCTAGCGGAAAAAGAGACCCAGTACTTC. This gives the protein CASGLGLAEKETQYF.